This T cell receptor (beta chain) emerged from a study of blood T cells in healthy people across ages. A second about 7 to 11 cycle PCR used barcoded and J-beta primers. Any given sample supplied a minimum of 2.5 million CDR3-containing paired-end reads. TCRdb fed the 5' RACE reads into MiXCR, producing one record per CDR3 protein. The repertoire holds about a million distinct CDR3 sequences, with 48% as singletons. The V and J ends lost 3 bases and 4 bases, in that order; junction bases with no gene match: 4. Germline assignment: CDR1 DFQATT and CDR2 SNEGSKA (reference sequence). CDR3 length equals 13 residues. Donation came from healthy Caucasian individuals in Russia who were aged 6 to 90.

The origin of this receptor is a man aged 25-45 years in good health. V usage is TRBV20-1 and J usage is TRBJ1-1, with 8 nucleotides matching TRBD1. The sequencing input was blood. CDR3 residues: CSARGQVGTEAFF. CDR3 coding DNA: TGCAGTGCTAGGGGACAGGTGGGCACTGAAGCTTTCTTT.